This is a list of T cell receptor beta chains from one sample in a study of cytomegalovirus exposure and HLA in healthy donors. Profiling relied on immunoSEQ multiplex PCR, and the TCRdb table lists in-frame clones only, not all of them. This sample has some 140,000 clones, with about 68% found just once. Sequences were obtained from PBMCs. These receptors all stem from a man in his thirties or forties in good health and CMV-seronegative. The CDR3 runs from the conserved cysteine through the conserved F or W. D genes are given only for firm matches. For some rows the clone size is stated as once, few or many, or as a class when expanded; others skip it.

d_gene	abundance	v_gene	j_gene	CDR3nt	CDR3aa
TRBD1	.	TRBV9	TRBJ2-4	TGTGCCAGCAGCGTGGGACAGGGGGAGGGAAACATTCAGTACTTC	CASSVGQGEGNIQYF
.	.	TRBV6-1	TRBJ1-1	TGTGCCAGCAGTGAAATAAGACAGAATGAAGCTTTCTTT	CASSEIRQNEAFF
.	.	TRBV12-2	TRBJ2-1	TGTGCAAGTCGCTTACCCCCGGCGGGGGGGCCATACAATGAGCAGTTCTTC	CASRLPPAGGPYNEQFF
.	few	TRBV6-7	TRBJ1-2	TGTGCCAAAGACAGATACTATGGCTACACCTTC	CAKDRYYGYTF
TRBD1	.	TRBV6-4	TRBJ1-5	TGTGCCAGCAGTGACTCTACCGGGACAGGCGTTAATCAGCCCCAGCATTTT	CASSDSTGTGVNQPQHF
TRBD1	.	TRBV30	TRBJ1-2	TGTGCCTGGAGTTATGACAGGGGACAAACGGGCGGCTACCCCTTC	CAWSYDRGQTGGYPF
.	few	TRBV5-6	TRBJ1-1	TGTGCCAGCAGTACGACAGATGAAGCTTTCTTT	CASSTTDEAFF
.	.	TRBV28	TRBJ1-2	TGTGCCACCCCCAGGGAGGGCGGCTATGGCTACACCTTC	CATPREGGYGYTF
.	few	TRBV11-3	TRBJ2-7	TGTGCCAGCAGCCACAGCTCCTACGAGCAGTACTTC	CASSHSSYEQYF
TRBD1	.	TRBV19	TRBJ2-3	TGTGCCAGTACTACTGGACAGGGCACAGATACGCAGTATTTT	CASTTGQGTDTQYF
TRBD1	.	TRBV5-6	TRBJ1-2	TGTGCCAGCAGCGCCGGGACAGCGATCTATGGCTACCCCTTC	CASSAGTAIYGYPF
TRBD1	.	TRBV7-8	TRBJ1-5	TGTGCCAGCAGCTTAGGGACAGGGGGCAATCAGCCCCAGCATTTT	CASSLGTGGNQPQHF
TRBD1	few	TRBV2	TRBJ1-4	TGTGCCAGCATGGGGGGACAGGGGTTTGAAAAACTGTTTTTT	CASMGGQGFEKLFF
.	.	TRBV4-2	TRBJ2-2	TGTGCCAGCAGCCAAGATGGGCAGGGCTACACCGGGGAGCTGTTTTTT	CASSQDGQGYTGELFF
TRBD2	.	TRBV28	TRBJ2-7	TGTGCCAGCAGTTTCGGCGGGGGCTCCTACGAGCAGTACTTC	CASSFGGGSYEQYF
.	once	TRBV30	TRBJ1-2	TGTGCCTGGAGCGGGGAGGCTAACTATGGCTACACCTTC	CAWSGEANYGYTF
TRBD1	.	TRBV7-2	TRBJ1-2	TGTGCCAGCAGCTTCCTCGACAGGGCGCTTGGCTACACCTTC	CASSFLDRALGYTF
TRBD1	.	TRBV7-9	TRBJ1-2	TGTGCCAGCAGCTCACCTCAGGGGGCTGACTATGGCTACACCTTC	CASSSPQGADYGYTF
.	.	TRBV6-1	TRBJ1-4	TGTGCCAGCAGTGAACAGGGTGACGAAAAACTGTTTTTT	CASSEQGDEKLFF
.	.	TRBV30	TRBJ1-6	TGTGCCTCGAACTCAGGGAAGAATTCACCCCTCCACTTT	CASNSGKNSPLHF
.	.	TRBV2	TRBJ2-5	TGTGCCAGCAGTGAAGCGCCTCTCCCTAGCCTAGGGGAGACCCAGTACTTC	CASSEAPLPSLGETQYF
TRBD2	.	TRBV30	TRBJ2-5	TGTGCCTGGAGTCGAAGACTAGCGGCCGGGGGGGAGACCCAGTACTTC	CAWSRRLAAGGETQYF
TRBD1	.	TRBV29-1	TRBJ2-1	TGCAGCGTGGAGGGGGACAGGGAGGTCAATGAGCAGTTCTTC	CSVEGDREVNEQFF
.	.	TRBV6-5	TRBJ1-2	TGTGCCAGCAGTTACAGCCAGATTCGTAGCGACTATGGCTACACCTTC	CASSYSQIRSDYGYTF
TRBD2	.	TRBV19	TRBJ2-7	TGTGCCAGTAGGGTAGCGGGGGAAGCTACCTACGAGCAGTACTTC	CASRVAGEATYEQYF
TRBD1	.	TRBV5-1	TRBJ2-7	TGCGCCAGCAGTCTTGACAGGGGAGACGAGCAGTACTTC	CASSLDRGDEQYF
.	.	TRBV6-1	TRBJ1-1	TGTGCCAGCAAGACGGAGATGAACACTGAAGCTTTCTTT	CASKTEMNTEAFF
TRBD2	.	TRBV2	TRBJ2-7	TGTGCCAGCAGTGAGGGACTAGCGGGTTCCTACGAGCAGTACTTC	CASSEGLAGSYEQYF
TRBD1	.	TRBV28	TRBJ2-7	TGTGCCAGCAGTTTTTCTGGGTTAGGGACAGGGTCGTACGAGCAGTACTTC	CASSFSGLGTGSYEQYF
TRBD1	.	TRBV10-3	TRBJ1-2	TGTGCCATCAGTTCAGACAGGGGTGACTATGGCTACACCTTC	CAISSDRGDYGYTF
.	.	TRBV6-5	TRBJ2-3	TGTGCCAGCAGTTACTCGGGGGGAGCAAGCACAGATACGCAGTATTTT	CASSYSGGASTDTQYF